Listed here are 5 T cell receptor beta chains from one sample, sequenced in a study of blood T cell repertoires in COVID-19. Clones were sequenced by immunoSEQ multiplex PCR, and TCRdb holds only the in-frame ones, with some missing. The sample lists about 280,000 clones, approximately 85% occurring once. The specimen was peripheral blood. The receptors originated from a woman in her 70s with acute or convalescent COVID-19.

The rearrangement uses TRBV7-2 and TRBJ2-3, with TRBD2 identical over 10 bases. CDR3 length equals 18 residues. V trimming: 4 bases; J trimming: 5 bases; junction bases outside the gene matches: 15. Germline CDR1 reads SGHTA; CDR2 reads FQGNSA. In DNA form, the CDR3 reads TGTGCCAGCAGCTCACTCTCTCAGCGGGGGGGCTCTAAAGATACGCAGTATTTT. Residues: CASSSLSQRGGSKDTQYF.

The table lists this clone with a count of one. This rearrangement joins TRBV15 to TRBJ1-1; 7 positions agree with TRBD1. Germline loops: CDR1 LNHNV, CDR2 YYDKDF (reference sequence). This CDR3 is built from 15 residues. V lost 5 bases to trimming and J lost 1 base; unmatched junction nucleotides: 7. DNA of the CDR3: TGTGCCACCAGCTCGGGCCGGACAGGGAACACTGAAGCTTTCTTT. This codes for CATSSGRTGNTEAFF.

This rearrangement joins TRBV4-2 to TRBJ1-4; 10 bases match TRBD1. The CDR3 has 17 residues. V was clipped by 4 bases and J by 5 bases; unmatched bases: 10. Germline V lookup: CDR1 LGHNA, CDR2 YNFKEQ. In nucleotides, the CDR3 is TGTGCCAGCAGCCCATTTAGGGGACAGGGGTTAAATGAAAAACTGTTTTTT. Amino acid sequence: CASSPFRGQGLNEKLFF.

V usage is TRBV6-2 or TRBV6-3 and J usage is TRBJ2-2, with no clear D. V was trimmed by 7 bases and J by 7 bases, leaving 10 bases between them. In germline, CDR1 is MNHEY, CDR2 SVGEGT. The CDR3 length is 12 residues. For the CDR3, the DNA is TGTGCCAGCATCCCCGGGTACGGGGAGCTGTTTTTT. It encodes CASIPGYGELFF.

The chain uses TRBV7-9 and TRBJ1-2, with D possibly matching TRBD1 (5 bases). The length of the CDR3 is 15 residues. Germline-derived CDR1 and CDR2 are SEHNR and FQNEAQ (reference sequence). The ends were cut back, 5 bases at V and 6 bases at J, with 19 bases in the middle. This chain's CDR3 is CASSQSGVPGDGYTF. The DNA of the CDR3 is TGTGCCAGCAGCCAATCCGGGGTCCCGGGGGATGGCTACACCTTC. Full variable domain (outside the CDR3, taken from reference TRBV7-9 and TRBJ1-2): DTGVSQNPRHKITKRGQNVTFRCDPISEHNRLYWYRQTLGQGPEFLTYFQNEAQLEKSRLLSDRFSAERPKGSFSTLEIQRTEQGDSAMYLCASSQSGVPGDGYTFGSGTRLTVV.